The clone carrying this T cell receptor (beta chain) has only a few counts. TCRdb's table, derived via immunoSEQ multiplex PCR, lists solely in-frame clones and lacks some. The data hold fewer than 65,000 clones, with 65% to 85% observed a single time. The data were taken from a study of radiotherapy plus CTLA-4 blockade in lung cancer. The CDR3 consists of 16 residues. The V segment lost 0 bases and the J segment 3 bases; nucleotides outside the gene matches: 6. Germline-derived CDR1 and CDR2 are SGHNT and YYREEE (reference sequence). This chain uses TRBV5-4 with TRBJ1-3; 7 bases are shared with TRBD1. This receptor was identified in a human donor with non-small cell lung cancer whose response to radiotherapy plus ipilimumab could not be evaluated. The starting material was peripheral blood, obtained from a patient treated with radiotherapy plus ipilimumab. CDR3 DNA sequence: TGTGCCAGCAGCTTGGGAGGGGGCGGATTTGGAAACACCATATATTTT. Translation gives CASSLGGGGFGNTIYF.